The sequence of this T cell receptor beta chain was determined in a study of T cell responses to AZD1222 COVID-19 vaccine. Across the whole study: Recipients boosted at about 4 weeks or about 12 weeks are pooled. The study, taken as a whole, reports: Once two AZD1222 doses were given, Spike-specific TCR breadth and depth went up. Dominant at 160-218 and 743-854, vaccine-associated CD4 TCRs also spanned spike. In all cases, repertoires were sampled only after the peak T cell response.

Assay used: immunoSEQ multiplex PCR; TCRdb lists only in-frame clones, some missing. The data show approximately 99,000 clones, approximately 86% seen once. The CDR3 spans 11 residues. Germline CDR1 and CDR2: DFQATT and SNEGSKA (reference sequence). In regard to this clone: Its antigen is unknown.

The chain combines TRBV20-1 with TRBJ2-5, with D possibly matching TRBD2 (5 bases). The material sequenced was peripheral blood, taken on day 0 of AZD1222 vaccination. This clonotype was obtained from an adult in good health. The CDR3 DNA reads as TGCAGGGCGGTGGGCGGCGGGTCCCAGTACTTC. Amino acids: CRAVGGGSQYF.